The next 21 T cell receptor beta chains were all read from a single sample in a study of neurological immune-mediated disorders. Sample time point: longitudinal time-point 3. One entry per CDR3 protein results from TCRdb running MiXCR on the 5' RACE reads. The table records more than 75,000 distinct CDR3 sequences, approximately 4.6% of them present only once. The sequenced sample was PBMCs. The receptors derive from a woman aged 60-70 years with multiple sclerosis.

This clonotype has at least ten counts. The J gene is TRBJ2-5, the V gene TRBV5-1; TRBD2 matches 7 bases. The germline V gene has CDR1 SGHRS and CDR2 YFSETQ. The CDR3 consists of 14 residues. Trimming at V came to 4 bases and at J to 1 base, leaving 4 bases not matched to a gene. The DNA for the CDR3 is TGCGCCAGCAGCATCGGGGGGACCCAAGAGACCCAGTACTTC. This sequence encodes CASSIGGTQETQYF.

This clonotype occurred many times. The chain joins TRBV7-6 to TRBJ2-7, with D perhaps assigned TRBD1 or TRBD2 (5 bases each). Between the trimmed V and J ends, which lost 1 base and 0 bases, there was a span of 13 bases. The CDR3 spans 16 residues. CDR1 and CDR2 from the germline V gene are SGHVS and FNYEAQ. CDR3 DNA sequence: TGTGCCAGCAGCTTAGGGTGGGACGGCTACTCCTACGAGCAGTACTTC. It codes for CASSLGWDGYSYEQYF.

The gene calls are TRBV5-1 and TRBJ1-2; D is undetermined. Germline assignment: CDR1 SGHRS and CDR2 YFSETQ. The CDR3 runs to 12 residues. CDR3: CASGRDTYGYTF. The CDR3 DNA follows: TGCGCTAGCGGCCGAGACACCTATGGCTACACCTTC.

This clonotype was recorded at least ten times. V is TRBV5-1 and J is TRBJ2-3; TRBD1 aligns across 8 bases. The germline gives CDR1 SGHRS, CDR2 YFSETQ. Unmatched junction bases numbered 8, after V lost 4 bases and J lost 4 bases. This CDR3 comprises 15 residues. Here the CDR3 DNA reads TGCGCCAGCAGCCCCGGGACAGGTGTATCAGATACGCAGTATTTT. It specifies CASSPGTGVSDTQYF.

This clonotype showed up many times. The V gene is TRBV7-9, the J gene TRBJ2-7; tentative D call: TRBD1 (5 bases). The V end lost 2 bases, the J end lost 9 bases, and 8 bases lay between the germline ends. Germline V lookup: CDR1 SEHNR, CDR2 FQNEAQ (reference sequence). This CDR3 is 11 amino acids long. CDR3 sequence reads: CASSLLGVQYF. The CDR3 DNA sequence: TGTGCCAGCAGCTTATTAGGGGTGCAGTACTTC.

This clonotype has at least ten counts. The chain links TRBV27 to TRBJ2-5; possible D gene TRBD2, 6 bases. The CDR3 consists of 15 residues. Germline loops: CDR1 MNHEY, CDR2 SMNVEV (reference sequence). Trimming shortened V by 2 bases and J by 10 bases, and 20 bases separated the two germline ends. CDR3 region: CASSLALGKGRIQYF. The CDR3 nucleotides are TGTGCCAGCAGTTTAGCCCTGGGGAAGGGGAGGATCCAGTACTTC.

This clonotype was counted many times. V is TRBV5-1 and J is TRBJ2-5; a weak D match, TRBD2 (7 bases). Trimming pared 4 bases from V and 5 bases from J, leaving 15 bases between. The CDR3 is 14 amino acids. Germline CDR1 SGHRS, CDR2 YFSETQ. In DNA form, the CDR3 reads TGCGCCAGCAGCATCGGGGGGCCCCAGGAGACCCAGTACTTC. This gives the protein CASSIGGPQETQYF.

This clonotype was recorded at least ten times. The V gene is TRBV20-1, the J gene TRBJ1-4, with a weak D call TRBD1 (5 bases). This CDR3 is built from 12 residues. Per the germline V gene, CDR1 is DFQATT and CDR2 is SNEGSKA (reference sequence). The V end lost 8 bases, the J end lost 8 bases, and 15 bases lay between the germline ends. For the CDR3, the DNA is TGCAGTACACAGGTGCGGGGGGAAAAACTGTTTTTT. Its translation is CSTQVRGEKLFF.

There are many counts of this clonotype. This chain joins TRBV7-9 and TRBJ1-2; TRBD1 is a possible D gene (5 bases). Germline loops: CDR1 SEHNR, CDR2 FQNEAQ (reference sequence). Trimming left V 1 base short and J 5 bases short, with 11 bases between. The CDR3 is 14 residues long. Here the CDR3 reads CASSLGGPPYGYTF. As DNA, the CDR3 is TGTGCCAGCAGCTTAGGGGGACCGCCGTATGGCTACACCTTC.

This clonotype was recorded many times. This chain connects TRBV30 to TRBJ2-7, with 9 bases aligning to TRBD2. Germline V gene sequence: CDR1 GTSNPN, CDR2 SVGIG (reference sequence). The trim removed 0 bases at V and 0 bases at J, leaving 12 bases unmatched. This CDR3 is built from 18 residues. The CDR3 is CAWSVRAGGPSRSYEQYF. The CDR3 DNA reads as TGTGCCTGGAGTGTAAGGGCGGGGGGGCCGTCCCGCTCCTACGAGCAGTACTTC.

This clonotype showed up many times. The chain recombines TRBV12-3 or TRBV12-4 with TRBJ2-5; D may be TRBD2 (7 bases). V was shortened by 2 bases and J by 4 bases, with 17 bases between the two germline ends. This CDR3 is 16 amino acids long. This CDR3 is CASSLSGGAPGETQYF. In nucleotides, the CDR3 is TGTGCCAGCAGTTTAAGTGGGGGGGCCCCGGGAGAGACCCAGTACTTC.

This clonotype was seen a handful of times. The chain is built from TRBV5-1 and TRBJ2-7; 9 bases line up with TRBD1. Trimming removed 0 bases from V and 6 bases from J; junction bases left unmatched: 4. CDR1 is SGHRS and CDR2 is YFSETQ in the germline V gene. The CDR3 extends over 14 amino acids. The CDR3 nucleotides read TGCGCCAGCAGCTTGGCCGGGACAGGGTTCGAGCAGTACTTC. This translates into CASSLAGTGFEQYF. The full variable domain, rest sourced from reference TRBV5-1 and TRBJ2-7, is KAGVTQTPRYLIKTRGQQVTLSCSPISGHRSVSWYQQTPGQGLQFLFEYFSETQRNKGNFPGRFSGRQFSNSRSEMNVSTLELGDSALYLCASSLAGTGFEQYFGPGTRLTVT.

This clonotype has at least ten counts. This chain joins TRBV20-1 and TRBJ1-5; D may be TRBD1 (6 bases). Per the germline V gene, CDR1 is DFQATT and CDR2 is SNEGSKA (reference sequence). The CDR3 is 14 residues long. Trimming left V 6 bases short and J 0 bases short, with 12 bases between. The CDR3 nucleotides are TGCAGTGCCACCACAGGGTATAGCAATCAGCCCCAGCATTTT. Translated, it gives CSATTGYSNQPQHF.

This clonotype turned up a few times. The chain links TRBV5-4 to TRBJ2-1; TRBD2 matches at 9 bases. V was pared by 0 bases and J by 4 bases, with 5 bases of the junction left unmatched. Germline CDR1 is SGHNT and CDR2 is YYREEE (reference sequence). The CDR3 length is 16 residues. Here the CDR3 reads CASSLGGGDGYNEQFF. The CDR3 nucleotides read TGTGCCAGCAGCTTGGGCGGGGGGGATGGATACAATGAGCAGTTCTTC.

This clonotype has a count of ten or more. This chain joins TRBV10-3 and TRBJ1-5, with D possibly matching TRBD1 (5 bases). CDR1 and CDR2 (germline): ENHRY, SYGVKD. The CDR3 is 11 amino acids. The V end lost 4 bases, the J end lost 12 bases, and 10 bases lay between the germline ends. The CDR3 loop is CAISGGDLQHF. CDR3 bases: TGTGCCATCAGTGGTGGGGACCTCCAGCATTTT.

There are many counts of this clonotype. This chain joins TRBV12-3 or TRBV12-4 and TRBJ1-1, with a possible D match to TRBD1 (5 bases). V gave up 5 bases and J gave up 10 bases, with 17 bases separating them. This CDR3 region has 13 residues. CDR3 nucleotide sequence: TGTGCCAGCAGTCAACACCAGGGAGGGAGAGCTTTCTTT. Amino acid sequence: CASSQHQGGRAFF.

This clonotype was observed at least ten times. The genes are TRBV11-2 and TRBJ2-1; D possibly corresponds to TRBD2 (5 bases). The ends were cut back, 5 bases at V and 3 bases at J, with 14 bases in the middle. Germline lookup yields CDR1 SGHAT and CDR2 FQNNGV. This CDR3 contains 15 residues. As DNA, the CDR3 is TGTGCCAGCAGCCCGACCCTAGGAGGCTACAATGAGCAGTTCTTC. It yields the protein CASSPTLGGYNEQFF.

This clonotype has ten or more counts. The rearrangement links TRBV2 to TRBJ1-1; D gene unclear. The V and J ends lost 3 bases and 1 base respectively, with 6 bases between them. The germline V gene encodes CDR1 SNHLY and CDR2 FYNNEI. CDR3 length: 13 amino acids. The CDR3 protein is CASSDGRNTEAFF. The CDR3 DNA reads TGTGCCAGCAGTGACGGCAGGAACACTGAAGCTTTCTTT.

This clonotype was picked up many times. The rearrangement joins TRBV7-2 to TRBJ2-3, with no clear D. Per germline, CDR1 SGHTA and CDR2 FQGNSA. The germline V and J ends were trimmed by 1 base and 6 bases, with 5 bases remaining between them. This CDR3 is 12 amino acids long. The CDR3 protein is CASSLVGDTQYF. In nucleotides, the CDR3 is TGTGCCAGCAGCTTAGTGGGGGATACGCAGTATTTT.

There are a few counts of this clonotype. The V and J genes are TRBV6-6 and TRBJ1-1; D is undetermined. V lost 6 bases to trimming and J lost 0 bases, with 11 bases between them. CDR3 size: 14 residues. CDR1 is MNHNY and CDR2 is SVGAGI in the germline V gene (reference sequence). CDR3 nucleotide sequence: TGTGCCAGCAGACCCTCTGGGATGAACACTGAAGCTTTCTTT. This gives the protein CASRPSGMNTEAFF.

In its sample, this clonotype was seen many times. This sequence joins TRBV10-3 and TRBJ2-2; D ambiguous. The CDR3 runs to 14 residues. Germline V lookup: CDR1 ENHRY, CDR2 SYGVKD. V was pared by 3 bases and J by 0 bases, with 5 bases between. The CDR3 region is CAISDLPNTGELFF. The CDR3 nucleotides are TGTGCCATCAGTGATCTGCCGAACACCGGGGAGCTGTTTTTT.